The clone carrying this T cell receptor beta chain has more than one count but fewer than ten. As yet, its antigen is unknown. The sample is drawn from a study of blood T cells in healthy people across ages. The second PCR ran roughly 6 to 11 cycles with a sample-barcoded 5' primer and J-beta primers. TCRdb independently ran MiXCR on the 5' RACE reads; one entry per CDR3 protein. Here the sample spans 700,000 or so distinct CDR3 sequences, about a fifth being singletons. Study observations and caveats: Fewer expanded clones and more diversity marked long-lived versus aged donors.

Sequencing used blood. The sequence was collected from a man between 70 and 80 years old in good health.

The CDR3 sequence: CASSLRLGSGRTTDTQYF. The DNA for the CDR3 is TGTGCCAGCAGTCTACGTTTGGGTAGCGGGAGGACCACAGATACGCAGTATTTT. The V call is TRBV2, the J call TRBJ2-3, with TRBD2 identical over 10 bases. Per the germline V gene, CDR1 is SNHLY and CDR2 is FYNNEI. The trim removed 5 bases at V and 2 bases at J, leaving 13 bases unmatched. This CDR3 has 18 amino acids.